This TCR beta chain is drawn from a study of read filtering for tumor transcriptome and immune sequencing. About the study: R-ISS stage counts were 8 for I, about 16 for II, about seven for III. RNA-seq yielded only roughly 75 to 1,400 TCR reads, IR-seq about 4 to 10.27 million.

The J segment lost 3 bases and the V segment lost 0 bases, leaving 1 base of the junction unmatched. CDR1 is LNHNV and CDR2 is YYDKDF in the germline V gene (reference sequence). The CDR3 has 16 residues. From approximately 430 ng of RNA, a library with molecular barcoded alpha/delta and beta/gamma adaptors was made. In TCRdb, the reads were re-called with MiXCR into one record per CDR3 protein. In the table there are tens of thousands of distinct CDR3 sequences, less than 20% of which are singletons. This clonotype was observed at least ten times. Sequenced input: a population of CD138-negative cells sorted from bone marrow. This chain connects TRBV15 to TRBJ2-1; 11 bases line up with TRBD2. The clonotype comes from a donor over 35 with multiple myeloma. CDR3 sequence (DNA): TGTGCCACCAGCAGAGATACTAGCGGGGGCTACAATGAGCAGTTCTTC. As protein: CATSRDTSGGYNEQFF.